Each of the 4 T cell receptor beta chains below was sequenced from the same sample in a study of cytotoxic CD8 clonotypes in ibrutinib-treated CLL. TCRdb's table, derived via immunoSEQ multiplex PCR, lists solely in-frame clones and lacks some. The data hold around 70,000 clones, with less than 85% observed a single time. The sample in question was PBMCs, obtained after 24 months of ibrutinib treatment. These receptors were obtained from a human donor with chronic lymphocytic leukemia.

The chain uses TRBV2 and TRBJ2-5; 12 nucleotides agree with TRBD1. CDR1 SNHLY and CDR2 FYNNEI come from the germline V gene. The CDR3 has 14 amino acids. V lost 4 bases and J lost 5; bases outside the gene matches: 2. CDR3 protein: CASSGDRGPETQYF. DNA for the CDR3: TGTGCCAGCAGTGGGGACAGGGGGCCGGAGACCCAGTACTTC.

The CDR3 DNA sequence: TGTGCCGGCGGCCGGCCTGGGGCCAACGTCCTGACTTTC. Its translation: CAGGRPGANVLTF. This chain joins TRBV6-5 and TRBJ2-6; D gene uncertain. The CDR3 has 13 residues. V dropped 11 bases and J dropped 2 bases, with 10 bases sitting between them. Germline V gives CDR1 MNHEY, CDR2 SVGAGI.

The chain recombines TRBV6-5 with TRBJ2-3; 7 bases agree with TRBD1. The CDR3 has 15 amino acids. Germline trimming cut 5 bases from V and 0 bases from J; bases unmatched to any gene: 5. Germline V gene lookup returns CDR1 MNHEY and CDR2 SVGAGI. The CDR3 protein is CASSTWDSSTDTQYF. The CDR3 DNA follows: TGTGCCAGCAGTACCTGGGACAGTAGCACAGATACGCAGTATTTT.

The rearrangement joins TRBV28 to TRBJ1-5, with D tentatively TRBD1 (5 bases). The CDR3 sequence is 15 residues long. Germline CDR1 is MDHEN and CDR2 is SYDVKM. Trimming pared 2 bases from V and 5 bases from J, leaving 13 bases between. This CDR3 is CASSLGARMHQPQHF. The CDR3 DNA sequence: TGTGCCAGCAGTTTAGGGGCAAGAATGCATCAGCCCCAGCATTTT.